Here is one TCR beta chain with its context. Its antigen is unknown. The record originates from a study of lymphopenia after photon versus proton radiotherapy. Points from the study as a whole: Under photons, naive T cells and diversity fell while effector/memory populations rose. Better survival with proton therapy was suggested as possible, not demonstrated.

This CDR3 contains 17 residues. The V end lost 2 bases, the J end lost 2 bases, and 15 bases lay between the germline ends. Germline CDR1 MNHEY, CDR2 SMNVEV (reference sequence). Profiling relied on immunoSEQ multiplex PCR, and the TCRdb table lists in-frame clones only, not all of them. The sample yields around 160,000 clones, 80% to 90% seen once. This receptor was taken from a man aged 45-60 years with gastric cancer. The sample here was peripheral blood, taken from a patient treated with photon-based radiotherapy. The V gene is TRBV27, the J gene TRBJ1-4, with unresolved D. The CDR3 protein is CASSLTVGSSTNEKLFF. DNA for the CDR3: TGTGCCAGCAGTTTAACAGTAGGGAGCTCGACTAATGAAAAACTGTTTTTT. Drawing the rest from reference TRBV27 and TRBJ1-4, the complete variable domain is EAQVTQNPRYLITVTGKKLTVTCSQNMNHEYMSWYRQDPGLGLRQIYYSMNVEVTDKGDVPEGYKVSRKEKRNFPLILESPSPNQTSLYFCASSLTVGSSTNEKLFFGSGTQLSVL.